Listed here are 25 T cell receptor beta chains from one sample, sequenced in a study of CD8 T cells in Susac syndrome. Random hexamers primed reverse transcription of roughly 0.5 to 1 ug RNA. TCRdb reprocessed the immunoSEQ multiplex PCR reads via MiXCR and lists one record per CDR3 protein. This table has 80,000 or so distinct CDR3 sequences, 85% to 95% appearing once. Sequences were obtained from CD4+ T cells from PBMCs. The receptors were sampled from a human donor with Susac syndrome.

The chain employs TRBV4-3 and TRBJ2-6; perhaps D is TRBD1 or TRBD2 (5 bases each). Trimming removed 0 bases from V and 3 bases from J, with 12 bases in between. The germline V gene encodes CDR1 LGHNA and CDR2 YSLEER. The CDR3 is 17 amino acids. CDR3 sequence reads: CASSQEVGAFGANVLTF. CDR3 in DNA: TGCGCCAGCAGCCAAGAGGTCGGGGCATTTGGGGCCAACGTCCTGACTTTC.

The chain is built from TRBV14 and TRBJ2-3; D not certain. V was trimmed by 0 bases and J by 0 bases, leaving 7 bases between them. The CDR3 totals 15 residues. The germline CDR1 and CDR2 sequences are SGHDN and FVKESK. The CDR3 sequence: CASSQELLSTDTQYF. CDR3 DNA: TGTGCCAGCAGCCAAGAACTACTTAGCACAGATACGCAGTATTTT.

The chain links TRBV5-1 to TRBJ1-4; D is uncertain. Trimming pared 0 bases from V and 3 bases from J, leaving 6 bases between. This CDR3 comprises 14 residues. Germline V lookup: CDR1 SGHRS, CDR2 YFSETQ. The CDR3 sequence: CASSLEGSNEKLFF. The CDR3 nucleotides are TGCGCCAGCAGCTTGGAAGGTTCTAATGAAAAACTGTTTTTT.

The chain employs TRBV18 and TRBJ2-1; D may match TRBD1 or TRBD2 (5 bases each). The V and J ends lost 3 bases and 6 bases respectively, with 9 bases between them. Germline-derived CDR1 and CDR2 are KGHSH and LQKENI. CDR3 length equals 13 residues. CDR3 coding DNA: TGTGCCAGCTCACCCCCTGGGGGCAATGAGCAGTTCTTC. Residues: CASSPPGGNEQFF.

The chain recombines TRBV9 with TRBJ2-5; D could derive from TRBD1 or TRBD2 (5 bases each). This CDR3 comprises 15 residues. V lost 3 bases and J 5 bases, leaving 17 bases between the germline ends. Germline V lookup: CDR1 SGDLS, CDR2 YYNGEE. The CDR3 loop reads CASSAGGTPGETQYF. CDR3 nucleotides: TGTGCCAGCAGCGCAGGTGGGACCCCCGGCGAGACCCAGTACTTC.

V gene TRBV5-6 combines with J gene TRBJ2-7, with D unresolved. This CDR3 has 16 amino acids. The germline V gene encodes CDR1 SGHDT and CDR2 YYEEEE. V dropped 2 bases and J dropped 2 bases, with 17 bases sitting between them. CDR3 loop: CASSLYGYRAPYEQYF. The CDR3 nucleotides read TGTGCCAGCAGCTTATATGGGTATCGGGCCCCCTACGAGCAGTACTTC.

This sequence joins TRBV5-1 and TRBJ2-3; 8 bases agree with TRBD2. This CDR3 spans 14 amino acids. Trimming took 4 bases from V and 1 from J; bases not matched to a gene: 2. The V gene's germline CDR1 is SGHRS and CDR2 YFSETQ. CDR3 bases: TGCGCCAGCAGCCAGGGACTAGGCACAGATACGCAGTATTTT. Amino acid sequence: CASSQGLGTDTQYF.

V and J are TRBV6-5 and TRBJ2-1, with TRBD1 matching 7 bases. J lost 2 bases, V lost 0 bases, and 4 bases had no gene match. Germline V gives CDR1 MNHEY, CDR2 SVGAGI. The CDR3 is 16 amino acids. CDR3 DNA sequence: TGTGCCAGCAGTTACTCCCGGACAGGAGCCTACAATGAGCAGTTCTTC. It is translated as CASSYSRTGAYNEQFF.

The genes are TRBV20-1 and TRBJ1-5; no reliable D call. This CDR3 spans 12 amino acids. Trimming removed 3 bases at V and 4 bases at J, with 7 bases between. The germline V gene has CDR1 DFQATT and CDR2 SNEGSKA (reference sequence). CDR3 region: CSASAGNQPQHF. The CDR3 bases are TGCAGTGCTAGTGCGGGAAATCAGCCCCAGCATTTT.

The chain employs TRBV10-3 and TRBJ2-7, with D possibly being TRBD1 (6 bases). Trimming left V 7 bases short and J 1 base short, with 8 bases between. This CDR3 is 12 amino acids long. Germline V lookup: CDR1 ENHRY, CDR2 SYGVKD. Written as DNA, the CDR3 is TGTGCCATCAAGGACAGTTCCTACGAGCAGTACTTC. Protein sequence: CAIKDSSYEQYF.

The chain couples TRBV25-1 to TRBJ2-5, with a tentative D call TRBD2 (7 bases). CDR1 and CDR2 (germline): MGHDK, SYGVNS. The CDR3 runs to 14 residues. Between the trimmed V and J ends, which lost 2 bases and 2 bases, there was a span of 9 bases. The CDR3 DNA is TGTGCCAGCAGTGAACGGGGGGCTCAAGAGACCCAGTACTTC. Encoded protein: CASSERGAQETQYF.

Only a few counts were recorded for this clonotype. This chain links TRBV7-2 with TRBJ2-7; 8 nucleotides match TRBD2. The V and J ends lost 5 bases and 2 bases, in that order; junction bases with no gene match: 5. CDR1 is SGHTA and CDR2 is FQGNSA in the germline V gene. The CDR3 is 14 residues long. The DNA of the CDR3 is TGTGCCAGCAGCATCGGCGGGGGGCCCTACGAGCAGTACTTC. It translates to CASSIGGGPYEQYF.

V and J are TRBV18 and TRBJ2-5; a possible D gene is TRBD1 (5 bases). There are 12 residues in the CDR3. Germline V lookup: CDR1 KGHSH, CDR2 LQKENI. The germline V and J ends were trimmed by 4 bases and 5 bases, with 8 bases remaining between them. CDR3 region: CASSLRDETQYF. CDR3 coding DNA: TGTGCCAGCTCACTCAGGGATGAGACCCAGTACTTC.

The chain couples TRBV7-2 to TRBJ1-5, with D possibly matching TRBD1 (6 bases). Germline CDR1 and CDR2: SGHTA and FQGNSA. The V end was cut by 5 bases, the J end by 4 bases, with 15 bases between. CDR3 size: 15 residues. CDR3 sequence reads: CASSAGGLRNQPQHF. The DNA of the CDR3 is TGTGCCAGCAGCGCGGGGGGGCTAAGGAATCAGCCCCAGCATTTT.

This chain connects TRBV2 to TRBJ1-1; D is possibly TRBD1 (5 bases). Germline CDR1 and CDR2: SNHLY and FYNNEI. CDR3 length equals 16 residues. V shed 4 bases and J shed 0 bases, with 15 bases lying between them. The CDR3 sequence is CASSARWGRMNTEAFF. CDR3 nucleotides: TGTGCCAGCAGTGCGAGGTGGGGGAGGATGAACACTGAAGCTTTCTTT.

J is TRBJ2-5 and V is TRBV28; 7 bases line up with TRBD2. In germline, CDR1 is MDHEN, CDR2 SYDVKM. Trimming removed 11 bases from V and 5 bases from J; junction bases left unmatched: 8. The CDR3 has 12 amino acids. CDR3 nucleotide sequence: TGTGCCGTTACTAGCGCCCGGGAGACCCAGTACTTC. This encodes CAVTSARETQYF.

The chain's CDR3 is CSVLLLKQGALLYEQYF. The CDR3 bases are TGCAGCGTTCTTTTGCTCAAACAGGGGGCACTACTCTACGAGCAGTACTTC. V is TRBV29-1 and J is TRBJ2-7; 9 bases are shared with TRBD1. V shed 5 bases and J 3 bases; nucleotides not matched to a gene: 17. Looked up from germline, CDR1 is SQVTM and CDR2 is ANQGSEA. This CDR3 is 17 amino acids long.

The chain joins TRBV18 to TRBJ1-1; D is uncertain. Trimming stripped 5 bases from V and 3 bases from J, with 7 bases between. Looked up from germline, CDR1 is KGHSH and CDR2 is LQKENI. This CDR3 has 12 residues. CDR3 amino acids: CASSYVDTEAFF. The CDR3 coding sequence is TGTGCCAGCTCATACGTCGACACTGAAGCTTTCTTT.

V and J are TRBV20-1 and TRBJ2-5, with 7 nucleotides matching TRBD1. Germline V gene sequence: CDR1 DFQATT, CDR2 SNEGSKA (reference sequence). This CDR3 region has 13 residues. Trimming removed 6 bases from V and 4 bases from J; junction bases left unmatched: 8. The CDR3 sequence is CSAGGQVGETQYF. Here the CDR3 DNA reads TGCAGTGCAGGGGGCCAGGTCGGAGAGACCCAGTACTTC.

This clonotype was seen a handful of times. This CDR3 is CASIRDSGNNEQFF. CDR3 nucleotides: TGCGCCAGCATTCGTGATAGCGGAAACAATGAGCAGTTCTTC. This chain connects TRBV5-1 to TRBJ2-1; D is perhaps TRBD2 (6 bases). Germline CDR1 reads SGHRS; CDR2 reads YFSETQ. This CDR3 contains 14 residues. Between the trimmed V and J ends, which lost 6 bases and 5 bases, there was a span of 15 bases.

The J gene is TRBJ1-2, the V gene TRBV3-1, with D possibly matching TRBD1 (6 bases). CDR1 LGHDT and CDR2 YNNKEL come from the germline V gene (reference sequence). V lost 5 bases to trimming and J lost 4 bases, with 20 bases between them. The CDR3 totals 16 residues. DNA of the CDR3: TGTGCCAGCAGCTCTTCCTCCCAGGGGATTATCTATGGCTACACCTTC. Amino acids: CASSSSSQGIIYGYTF.

The chain recombines TRBV19 with TRBJ2-1; TRBD1 matches 7 bases. Trimming at V came to 7 bases and at J to 6 bases, leaving 9 bases not matched to a gene. Per germline, CDR1 LNHDA and CDR2 SQIVND (reference sequence). This CDR3 is built from 14 residues. CDR3 region: CASTLRGPLNEQFF. The DNA of the CDR3 is TGTGCCAGTACCCTAAGGGGGCCCCTCAATGAGCAGTTCTTC. Looking up the rest from reference TRBV19 and TRBJ2-1 gives the full variable domain: DGGITQSPKYLFRKEGQNVTLSCEQNLNHDAMYWYRQDPGQGLRLIYYSQIVNDFQKGDIAEGYSVSREKKESFPLTVTSAQKNPTAFYLCASTLRGPLNEQFFGPGTRLTVL.

CDR3 coding DNA: TGTGCCAGCAGCGTAGACGGGACTTCCTACAATGAGCAGTTCTTC. Translated, it gives CASSVDGTSYNEQFF. This rearrangement joins TRBV9 to TRBJ2-1, with D perhaps TRBD2 (6 bases). Germline V gene lookup returns CDR1 SGDLS and CDR2 YYNGEE. Trimming cost V 0 bases and J 1 base, with 8 bases left between them. The CDR3 covers 15 residues.

This clonotype has a single count. This rearrangement joins TRBV2 to TRBJ1-5; 7 bases line up with TRBD1. The CDR3 is 14 amino acids. V was pared by 4 bases and J by 4 bases, with 4 bases of the junction left unmatched. Looked up from germline, CDR1 is SNHLY and CDR2 is FYNNEI. Written as DNA, the CDR3 is TGTGCCAGCAGTGGCCGGGACAGAAATCAGCCCCAGCATTTT. This codes for CASSGRDRNQPQHF. The full variable domain, in which reference TRBV2 and TRBJ1-5 provide the parts outside the CDR3, is EPEVTQTPSHQVTQMGQEVILRCVPISNHLYFYWYRQILGQKVEFLVSFYNNEISEKSEIFDDQFSVERPDGSNFTLKIRSTKLEDSAMYFCASSGRDRNQPQHFGDGTRLSIL.

The chain carries TRBV12-3 or TRBV12-4 and TRBJ2-1; unclear D gene. The CDR3 has 14 amino acids. The V end was cut by 3 bases, the J end by 5 bases, with 11 bases between. For the CDR3, the DNA is TGTGCCAGCAGTTTTGCGCATTCCGACAATGAGCAGTTCTTC. Its translation is CASSFAHSDNEQFF.